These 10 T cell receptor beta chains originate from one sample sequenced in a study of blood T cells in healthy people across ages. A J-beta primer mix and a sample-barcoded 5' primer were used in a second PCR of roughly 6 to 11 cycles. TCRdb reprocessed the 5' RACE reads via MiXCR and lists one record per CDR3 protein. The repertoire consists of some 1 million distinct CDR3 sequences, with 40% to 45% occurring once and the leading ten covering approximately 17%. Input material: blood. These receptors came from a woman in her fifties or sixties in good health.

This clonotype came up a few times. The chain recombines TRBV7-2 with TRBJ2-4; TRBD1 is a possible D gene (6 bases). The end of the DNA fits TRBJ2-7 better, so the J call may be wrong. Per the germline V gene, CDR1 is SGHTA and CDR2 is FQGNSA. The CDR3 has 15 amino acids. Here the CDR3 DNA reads TGTGCCAGCAGCTTAGTTGGCAGGGGCGGCTACGAGCAGTACTTC. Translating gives CASSLVGRGGYEQYF.

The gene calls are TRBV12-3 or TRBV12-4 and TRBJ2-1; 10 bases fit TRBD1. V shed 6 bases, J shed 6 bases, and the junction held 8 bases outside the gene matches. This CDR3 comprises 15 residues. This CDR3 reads CASRRTGGRSNEQFF. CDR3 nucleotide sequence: TGTGCCAGCAGACGGACAGGGGGGAGGTCCAATGAGCAGTTCTTC.

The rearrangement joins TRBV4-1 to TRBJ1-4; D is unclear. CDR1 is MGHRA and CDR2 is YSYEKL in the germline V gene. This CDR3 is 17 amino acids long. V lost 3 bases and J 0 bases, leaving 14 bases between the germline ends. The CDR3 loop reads CASSHGIRRSTNEKLFF. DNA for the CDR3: TGCGCCAGCAGCCACGGCATTAGGCGCTCAACTAATGAAAAACTGTTTTTT.

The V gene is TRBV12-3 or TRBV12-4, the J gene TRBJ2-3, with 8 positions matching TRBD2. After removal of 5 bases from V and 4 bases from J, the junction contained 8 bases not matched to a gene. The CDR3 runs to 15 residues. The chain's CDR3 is CASSPRGGAADTQYF. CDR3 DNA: TGTGCCAGCAGTCCCCGGGGGGGGGCTGCAGATACGCAGTATTTT.

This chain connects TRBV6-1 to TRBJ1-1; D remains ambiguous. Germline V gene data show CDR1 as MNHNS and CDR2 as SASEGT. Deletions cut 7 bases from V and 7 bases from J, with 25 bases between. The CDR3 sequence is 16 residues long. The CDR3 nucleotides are TGTGCCAGCAATCCGGACGCTGGTTTCTGGGCCAGTGAAGCTTTCTTT. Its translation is CASNPDAGFWASEAFF.

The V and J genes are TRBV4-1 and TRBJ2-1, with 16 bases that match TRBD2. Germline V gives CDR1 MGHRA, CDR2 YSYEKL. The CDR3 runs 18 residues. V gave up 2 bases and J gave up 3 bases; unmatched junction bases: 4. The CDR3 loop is CASSQLGLAGGGYNEQFF. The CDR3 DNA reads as TGCGCCAGCAGCCAACTGGGACTAGCGGGAGGGGGCTACAATGAGCAGTTCTTC.

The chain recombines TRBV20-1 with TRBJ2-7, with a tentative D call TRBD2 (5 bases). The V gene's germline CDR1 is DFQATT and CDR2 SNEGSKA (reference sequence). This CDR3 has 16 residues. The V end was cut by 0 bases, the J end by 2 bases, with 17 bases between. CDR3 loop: CSARDVRGNRPYEQYF. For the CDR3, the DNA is TGCAGTGCTAGAGATGTGAGAGGGAATCGTCCCTACGAGCAGTACTTC.

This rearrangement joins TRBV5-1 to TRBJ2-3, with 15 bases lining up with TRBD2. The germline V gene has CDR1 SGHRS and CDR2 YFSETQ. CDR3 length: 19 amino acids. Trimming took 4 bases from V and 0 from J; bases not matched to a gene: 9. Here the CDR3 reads CASSPGLAGGTPSTDTQYF. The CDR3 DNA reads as TGCGCCAGCAGCCCGGGACTAGCGGGAGGTACTCCTAGCACAGATACGCAGTATTTT.

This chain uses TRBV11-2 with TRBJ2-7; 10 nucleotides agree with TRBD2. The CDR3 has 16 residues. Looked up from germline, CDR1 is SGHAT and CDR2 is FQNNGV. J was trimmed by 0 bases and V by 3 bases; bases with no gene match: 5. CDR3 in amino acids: CASSFTLAGGSYEQYF. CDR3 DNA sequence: TGTGCCAGCAGCTTTACCTTAGCGGGGGGCTCCTACGAGCAGTACTTC.

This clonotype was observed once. The CDR3 bases are TGTGCCAGCAGCCATCCAACTAGCGGACACTACAATGAGCAGTTCTTC. Its protein is CASSHPTSGHYNEQFF. The rearrangement links TRBV16 to TRBJ2-1; 8 positions agree with TRBD2. CDR3 length: 16 amino acids. CDR1 is KGHSY, CDR2 FQNENV, per germline. V lost 3 bases, J lost 3 bases, and 7 bases stayed unmatched.